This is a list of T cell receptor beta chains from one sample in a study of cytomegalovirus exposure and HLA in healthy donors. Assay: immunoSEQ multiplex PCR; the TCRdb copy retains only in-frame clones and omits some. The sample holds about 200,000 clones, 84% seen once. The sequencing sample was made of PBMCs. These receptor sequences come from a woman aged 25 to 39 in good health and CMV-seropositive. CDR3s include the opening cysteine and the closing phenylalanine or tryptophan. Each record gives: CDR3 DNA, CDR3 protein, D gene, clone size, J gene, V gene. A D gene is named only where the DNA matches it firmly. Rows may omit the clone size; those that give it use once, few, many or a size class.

cdr3_nt: TGTGCCAGCAGCTCACAGGTCTACAATGAGCAGTTCTTC; cdr3_aa: CASSSQVYNEQFF; d_call: NA; clone_size: once; j_call: TRBJ2-1; v_call: TRBV11-3
cdr3_nt: TGTGCCAGCAGCTTGGGACCTAGCGGGAGGGCTATTGAGCAGTTCTTC; cdr3_aa: CASSLGPSGRAIEQFF; d_call: TRBD2; clone_size: NA; j_call: TRBJ2-1; v_call: TRBV11-3
cdr3_nt: TGTGCCAGCAGCTTAGATTCCCGGGACAGTTCATCAGGGGATACGCAGTATTTT; cdr3_aa: CASSLDSRDSSSGDTQYF; d_call: TRBD1; clone_size: NA; j_call: TRBJ2-3; v_call: TRBV11-3
cdr3_nt: TGCAGCGTGTCCGGACTAGGGGAGACCCAGTACTTC; cdr3_aa: CSVSGLGETQYF; d_call: TRBD2; clone_size: few; j_call: TRBJ2-5; v_call: TRBV29-1
cdr3_nt: TGTGCCTTGAGATTAACAGTGAAGTACCAAGAGACCCAGTACTTC; cdr3_aa: CALRLTVKYQETQYF; d_call: NA; clone_size: NA; j_call: TRBJ2-5; v_call: TRBV30
cdr3_nt: TGTGCCAGCAGTTCGCTGGGGACAGAAAGGGGGGCCCAGTACTTC; cdr3_aa: CASSSLGTERGAQYF; d_call: NA; clone_size: NA; j_call: TRBJ2-5; v_call: TRBV27
cdr3_nt: TGTGCCACCACCCCCCAATCGGGGGTCACAAATGAGCAGTTCTTC; cdr3_aa: CATTPQSGVTNEQFF; d_call: NA; clone_size: NA; j_call: TRBJ2-1; v_call: TRBV2
cdr3_nt: TGCGCCAGCAGTGGACTAGCGGGAGTTAAGGGCGATGAGCAGTTCTTC; cdr3_aa: CASSGLAGVKGDEQFF; d_call: TRBD2; clone_size: NA; j_call: TRBJ2-1; v_call: TRBV5-1
cdr3_nt: TGTGCCAGCAGCTTAGCGACTAACTTTGATACGCAGTATTTT; cdr3_aa: CASSLATNFDTQYF; d_call: NA; clone_size: NA; j_call: TRBJ2-3; v_call: TRBV7-9
cdr3_nt: TGTGCCAGCAGTTTCGGCGGTGGTTACGAGCAGTACTTC; cdr3_aa: CASSFGGGYEQYF; d_call: NA; clone_size: NA; j_call: TRBJ2-7; v_call: TRBV7-2
cdr3_nt: TGCGCCAGCAGCTGGTTGGGACTAGTGGACGAGCAGTACTTC; cdr3_aa: CASSWLGLVDEQYF; d_call: TRBD2; clone_size: NA; j_call: TRBJ2-7; v_call: TRBV5-1
cdr3_nt: TGTGCCAGCAGCTTATGGGACAGGGGAGACGAGCAGTACTTC; cdr3_aa: CASSLWDRGDEQYF; d_call: TRBD1; clone_size: NA; j_call: TRBJ2-7; v_call: TRBV7-8
cdr3_nt: TGCAGCGCCACAGGGGAAGGCTACGAGCAGTACTTC; cdr3_aa: CSATGEGYEQYF; d_call: TRBD1; clone_size: NA; j_call: TRBJ2-7; v_call: TRBV29-1
cdr3_nt: TGTGCCAGCAGCTCCCCCAGGGGGGTGAACACCGGGGAGCTGTTTTTT; cdr3_aa: CASSSPRGVNTGELFF; d_call: NA; clone_size: NA; j_call: TRBJ2-2; v_call: TRBV7-6
cdr3_nt: TGCGCCAGCAGGGGGCTCGACGGTGGGAATCAGCCCCAGCATTTT; cdr3_aa: CASRGLDGGNQPQHF; d_call: NA; clone_size: large; j_call: TRBJ1-5; v_call: TRBV4-1
cdr3_nt: TGTGCCAGCAGTCGAGCAGGGGCGGGCTACACCTTC; cdr3_aa: CASSRAGAGYTF; d_call: NA; clone_size: NA; j_call: TRBJ1-2; v_call: TRBV28
cdr3_nt: TGTGCCAGCAGTTTATCGACAGCCTATGGCTACACCTTC; cdr3_aa: CASSLSTAYGYTF; d_call: NA; clone_size: NA; j_call: TRBJ1-2; v_call: TRBV28
cdr3_nt: TGTGCCAGCTCACCACAGGGCGCGGGCGAGCAGTACTTC; cdr3_aa: CASSPQGAGEQYF; d_call: NA; clone_size: NA; j_call: TRBJ2-7; v_call: TRBV18
cdr3_nt: TGTGCCAGCAGAGATAGAAGGGCGACTAGCGGGAGGGAGACCTACGAGCAGTACTTC; cdr3_aa: CASRDRRATSGRETYEQYF; d_call: TRBD2; clone_size: NA; j_call: TRBJ2-7; v_call: TRBV7-9
cdr3_nt: TGTGCCAGCAGTGAAGCCACAGGGGTCAACGAGCAGTACTTC; cdr3_aa: CASSEATGVNEQYF; d_call: TRBD1; clone_size: NA; j_call: TRBJ2-7; v_call: TRBV6-1
cdr3_nt: TGTGCCAGCAGTTTAGGCAGGGGGAACACCGGGGAGCTGTTTTTT; cdr3_aa: CASSLGRGNTGELFF; d_call: NA; clone_size: NA; j_call: TRBJ2-2; v_call: TRBV6-5
cdr3_nt: TGTGCCAGCAGTTACTCGGGCAGCTCCTACGAGCAGTACTTC; cdr3_aa: CASSYSGSSYEQYF; d_call: NA; clone_size: NA; j_call: TRBJ2-7; v_call: TRBV6-5
cdr3_nt: TGCAGCGTTGCGCTCCAGGGGGATCAGCCCCAGCATTTT; cdr3_aa: CSVALQGDQPQHF; d_call: TRBD1; clone_size: NA; j_call: TRBJ1-5; v_call: TRBV29-1
cdr3_nt: TGTGCCAGCTCAACAAGGAGCTCCTACGAGCAGTACTTC; cdr3_aa: CASSTRSSYEQYF; d_call: NA; clone_size: few; j_call: TRBJ2-7; v_call: TRBV18
cdr3_nt: TGTGCCAGCAGCCAAGAAAGGGGACAGTCATACGAGCAGTACTTC; cdr3_aa: CASSQERGQSYEQYF; d_call: TRBD1; clone_size: NA; j_call: TRBJ2-7; v_call: TRBV4-2
cdr3_nt: TGCGCCAGCACCACACCGGACAGGCCGCAAGAGACCCAGTACTTC; cdr3_aa: CASTTPDRPQETQYF; d_call: TRBD1; clone_size: NA; j_call: TRBJ2-5; v_call: TRBV23-1
cdr3_nt: TGTGCCAGCGGGGGACAGCATAACACTGAAGCTTTCTTT; cdr3_aa: CASGGQHNTEAFF; d_call: TRBD1; clone_size: NA; j_call: TRBJ1-1; v_call: TRBV2
cdr3_nt: TGCGCCAGCAGCTGGCGACCCACGGGAGTAATTAACACCGGGGAGCTGTTTTTT; cdr3_aa: CASSWRPTGVINTGELFF; d_call: NA; clone_size: NA; j_call: TRBJ2-2; v_call: TRBV5-1
cdr3_nt: TGTGCCAGCAGCCCCCTACAGGACAGATCCTACGAGCAGTACTTC; cdr3_aa: CASSPLQDRSYEQYF; d_call: NA; clone_size: NA; j_call: TRBJ2-7; v_call: TRBV7-9
cdr3_nt: TGTGCCAGCAGTTCCTTTGGGGGGGGTTTCCCTAATGAAAAACTGTTTTTT; cdr3_aa: CASSSFGGGFPNEKLFF; d_call: NA; clone_size: NA; j_call: TRBJ1-4; v_call: TRBV27
cdr3_nt: TGTGCCAGCAGTTTGCAAAGCGGGAGTTACGGTGAGCAGTTCTTC; cdr3_aa: CASSLQSGSYGEQFF; d_call: TRBD2; clone_size: NA; j_call: TRBJ2-1; v_call: TRBV2
cdr3_nt: TGTGCCAGCATGGGAGACAGGGATAATCCTGAAGCTTTCTTT; cdr3_aa: CASMGDRDNPEAFF; d_call: TRBD1; clone_size: NA; j_call: TRBJ1-1; v_call: TRBV6-5
cdr3_nt: TGCGCCAGCAGCTTTAATGCGGCCACCGGGGAGCTGTTTTTT; cdr3_aa: CASSFNAATGELFF; d_call: NA; clone_size: NA; j_call: TRBJ2-2; v_call: TRBV5-1
cdr3_nt: TGCAGCGAAGCTAGCGCCAGCACAGATACGCAGTATTTT; cdr3_aa: CSEASASTDTQYF; d_call: NA; clone_size: NA; j_call: TRBJ2-3; v_call: TRBV29-1
cdr3_nt: TGCGCCAGCAGCCAAGTCGCGGGAGCAGGAAATGAGCAGTTCTTC; cdr3_aa: CASSQVAGAGNEQFF; d_call: TRBD2; clone_size: NA; j_call: TRBJ2-1; v_call: TRBV4-1
cdr3_nt: TGCAGCGTTGAAGTAGTCAGGACAGGAAGTAACAATGAGCAGTTCTTC; cdr3_aa: CSVEVVRTGSNNEQFF; d_call: TRBD1; clone_size: NA; j_call: TRBJ2-1; v_call: TRBV29-1
cdr3_nt: TGTGCCAGCAGCTTAGTAGCGGGAGGGGCCAATGAGCAGTTCTTC; cdr3_aa: CASSLVAGGANEQFF; d_call: TRBD2; clone_size: NA; j_call: TRBJ2-1; v_call: TRBV7-2
cdr3_nt: TGTGCCAGCAGTTTTAGTGGAGTTGGCTACACCTTC; cdr3_aa: CASSFSGVGYTF; d_call: NA; clone_size: NA; j_call: TRBJ1-2; v_call: TRBV6-5
cdr3_nt: TGTGCCAGCAGTTTAAGGCTAGCGGGAGTTGATGAGCAGTTCTTC; cdr3_aa: CASSLRLAGVDEQFF; d_call: TRBD2; clone_size: NA; j_call: TRBJ2-1; v_call: TRBV27
cdr3_nt: TGTGCCAGCACCGAGCGACAGGGACTCACTGAAGCTTTCTTT; cdr3_aa: CASTERQGLTEAFF; d_call: TRBD1; clone_size: NA; j_call: TRBJ1-1; v_call: TRBV6-6
cdr3_nt: TGTGCCAGCCGTGAGCCTTCAAACATTCAGTACTTC; cdr3_aa: CASREPSNIQYF; d_call: NA; clone_size: NA; j_call: TRBJ2-4; v_call: TRBV7-9
cdr3_nt: TGTGCCAGCAGTTATCCGGGACAGGTGCTAATTATGAACACTGAAGCTTTCTTT; cdr3_aa: CASSYPGQVLIMNTEAFF; d_call: TRBD1; clone_size: NA; j_call: TRBJ1-1; v_call: TRBV2
cdr3_nt: TGTGCCAGCAAGGACAGGGGGCGCTACGAGCAGTACTTC; cdr3_aa: CASKDRGRYEQYF; d_call: TRBD1; clone_size: NA; j_call: TRBJ2-7; v_call: TRBV28
cdr3_nt: TGTGCCTTACGCCGGACAGCTGATGAAAAACTGTTTTTT; cdr3_aa: CALRRTADEKLFF; d_call: NA; clone_size: NA; j_call: TRBJ1-4; v_call: TRBV28
cdr3_nt: TGTGCCAGCAGCCCCGACAGGGTGGAACAAGAGACCCAGTACTTC; cdr3_aa: CASSPDRVEQETQYF; d_call: TRBD1; clone_size: once; j_call: TRBJ2-5; v_call: TRBV27
cdr3_nt: TGTGCCAGCAGTCGAGCGGGGAACACTGAAGCTTTCTTT; cdr3_aa: CASSRAGNTEAFF; d_call: NA; clone_size: NA; j_call: TRBJ1-1; v_call: TRBV6-5
cdr3_nt: TGTGCCGTCGGGGTGTACCAAGAGACCCAGTACTTC; cdr3_aa: CAVGVYQETQYF; d_call: NA; clone_size: NA; j_call: TRBJ2-5; v_call: TRBV10-3
cdr3_nt: TGTGCCTGGAGTGTACTTCTAGCGGGAGGGCCGGGCACCGGGGAGCTGTTTTTT; cdr3_aa: CAWSVLLAGGPGTGELFF; d_call: TRBD2; clone_size: NA; j_call: TRBJ2-2; v_call: TRBV30
cdr3_nt: TGTGCCAGCAGTGAACAGGGGCTAAGCAATCAGCCCCAGCATTTT; cdr3_aa: CASSEQGLSNQPQHF; d_call: NA; clone_size: NA; j_call: TRBJ1-5; v_call: TRBV2
cdr3_nt: TGTGCCAGCAGCCGCCTGGGGGCCCGGGAAGCTTTCTTT; cdr3_aa: CASSRLGAREAFF; d_call: NA; clone_size: few; j_call: TRBJ1-1; v_call: TRBV5-6
cdr3_nt: TGCGCCAGCAGCCTGCTCTGGGGCGGGAGTACCGATGAGCAGTTCTTC; cdr3_aa: CASSLLWGGSTDEQFF; d_call: TRBD2; clone_size: NA; j_call: TRBJ2-1; v_call: TRBV5-1
cdr3_nt: TGTGCCAGCAGTTTTCGTAGCGGGAGAACTAACGAGCAGTACTTC; cdr3_aa: CASSFRSGRTNEQYF; d_call: TRBD2; clone_size: NA; j_call: TRBJ2-7; v_call: TRBV6-5
cdr3_nt: TGTGCCAGCAGTGGAAACAGGGGGGGCTACACCTTC; cdr3_aa: CASSGNRGGYTF; d_call: TRBD1; clone_size: NA; j_call: TRBJ1-2; v_call: TRBV28